These T cell receptor beta chains were read from a single sample in a study of shared clonotypes between healthy human individuals. TCRdb keeps only in-frame clones here, not all; method: immunoSEQ multiplex PCR. Seen here are some 480,000 clones, 65% to 80% observed once, and the top ten hold more than 10%. What was sequenced was PBMCs. Receptor source: a woman in her thirties or forties in good health. Some clones in this sample may be carry-over from other donors' samples. The CDR3 runs from the conserved cysteine through the conserved F or W. Clone size, where shown, is once, few, many, or a class for clones that have expanded.

v_call: TRBV7-9; j_call: TRBJ1-4; clone_size: -; cdr3_aa: CASSLAGTGEKLFF
v_call: TRBV6-4; j_call: TRBJ2-2; clone_size: -; cdr3_aa: CASSVEGTNTGELFF
v_call: TRBV19; j_call: TRBJ1-2; clone_size: -; cdr3_aa: CASKRTLNYGYTF
v_call: TRBV29-1; j_call: TRBJ1-1; clone_size: -; cdr3_aa: CSVPSGGDMDTEAFF
v_call: TRBV4-2; j_call: TRBJ1-1; clone_size: once; cdr3_aa: CASSYSRRDGEAFF
v_call: TRBV5-1; j_call: TRBJ2-3; clone_size: few; cdr3_aa: CASSSPGLATDTQYF
v_call: TRBV27; j_call: TRBJ2-7; clone_size: -; cdr3_aa: CASSPGLYEQYF
v_call: TRBV6-5; j_call: TRBJ1-1; clone_size: -; cdr3_aa: CASSYFRNLDTEAFF
v_call: TRBV5-1; j_call: TRBJ2-3; clone_size: -; cdr3_aa: CASSLALLRNTDTQYF
v_call: TRBV7-9; j_call: TRBJ2-3; clone_size: -; cdr3_aa: CASSPTNADTQYF
v_call: TRBV18; j_call: TRBJ1-2; clone_size: -; cdr3_aa: CASSPTPGTYGYTF
v_call: TRBV10-3; j_call: TRBJ2-1; clone_size: -; cdr3_aa: CAISDWRDEQFF
v_call: TRBV28; j_call: TRBJ1-4; clone_size: -; cdr3_aa: CASSSTGGTTVREKLFF
v_call: TRBV7-6; j_call: TRBJ1-5; clone_size: -; cdr3_aa: CASSDTGEDQPQHF
v_call: TRBV11-2; j_call: TRBJ2-7; clone_size: once; cdr3_aa: CASSSGLAAYEQYF
v_call: TRBV27; j_call: TRBJ2-1; clone_size: -; cdr3_aa: CASTSYAGGAYNEQFF
v_call: TRBV5-6; j_call: TRBJ2-1; clone_size: -; cdr3_aa: CASSGGARDYNEQFF